This T cell receptor (delta chain) was observed in a study of γδ T cells in repeated Plasmodium falciparum infection. Study-level background: Sampling occurred at baseline, pre-infection for selected infections, and 21 days post-infection. Study-wide points: Waves of new clonotype selection appeared after repeated controlled infections in Vdelta2-negative, largely Vdelta1+, gammadelta T cells.

Both TRG and TRD chains were sequenced from each sorted sample. TCRdb redid clone calling on the multiplex PCR reads using CATT. The data show 85,000 to 90,000 delta-chain clones, over 1.3% seen once. Many counts were recorded for this clone. Its antigen is unknown. TCRdb assigns this DNA the protein of a much larger clone, which departs from its translation at residue 17; this likely reflects a read error, and the protein shown comes from translating the DNA. Flow sorting of PBMC yielded separate Vgamma9/Vdelta2+ and Vdelta2-negative gammadelta T cell populations for bulk repertoire analysis. From germline, CDR1 is GEAIGNYY and CDR2 EKD. Trimming removed 0 bases at V and 7 bases at J, with 35 bases between. The CDR3 length is 21 residues.

Sequenced input: gamma-delta T cells from blood. This chain links TRDV2 with TRDJ1; D is undetermined. This TCR came from a pool of human donors (malaria-infected and uninfected, not separated). This chain's CDR3 is CACDTVQGAKNFQGEGGKLIF. The CDR3 nucleotides read TGTGCCTGTGACACCGTTCAAGGGGCTAAAAATTTCCAGGGCGAGGGCGGTAAACTCATCTTT.